What follows are 31 T cell receptor beta chains derived from one specimen sequenced in a study of identical twins. TCRdb fed the 5' RACE reads into MiXCR, producing one record per CDR3 protein. The profile covers approximately 600,000 distinct CDR3 sequences, with 9% to 10% appearing a single time and around 3.1% taken by the ten largest. The data also belong to a second study, concerning yellow fever vaccine responses in identical twins.

The sample comprised PBMCs. The receptors derive from a woman between 18 and 30 years old in good health.

This clonotype was counted a few times. This chain joins TRBV12-3 or TRBV12-4 and TRBJ1-2; no clear D gene. The CDR3 contains 11 residues. The V end lost 6 bases, the J end lost 4 bases, and 6 bases lay between the germline ends. The CDR3 region is CASSGIYGYTF. DNA for the CDR3: TGTGCCAGCAGCGGAATCTATGGCTACACCTTC.

V and J are TRBV20-1 and TRBJ2-6; unclear D gene. CDR3 length: 17 residues. Trimming removed 4 bases at V and 0 bases at J, with 16 bases between. Germline values: CDR1 DFQATT, CDR2 SNEGSKA (reference sequence). The CDR3 reads CSATNLHLSSGANVLTF. The CDR3 DNA reads TGCAGTGCTACCAATCTCCATTTGAGCTCTGGGGCCAACGTCCTGACTTTC.

This clonotype was recorded many times. The V gene is TRBV20-1, the J gene TRBJ2-1; possibly TRBD2 for D (5 bases). This CDR3 has 14 amino acids. Trimming left V 5 bases short and J 0 bases short, with 11 bases between. Germline V gives CDR1 DFQATT, CDR2 SNEGSKA (reference sequence). Here the CDR3 reads CSAAPGSSYNEQFF. The CDR3, as DNA: TGCAGTGCTGCCCCGGGGAGCTCCTACAATGAGCAGTTCTTC.

For this clonotype: Since a much larger clone is just one base distant, this may be a read error. CDR3 amino acids: CAGNPRRGNLYEQYF. Written as DNA, the CDR3 is TGTGCCGGCAACCCAAGGAGGGGGAACCTCTACGAGCAGTACTTC. The gene calls are TRBV6-1 and TRBJ2-7, with D possibly being TRBD1 or TRBD2 (6 bases each). The germline V gene has CDR1 MNHNS and CDR2 SASEGT. The germline V and J ends were trimmed by 11 bases and 3 bases, with 23 bases remaining between them. The CDR3 is 15 amino acids.

This clonotype was recorded at least ten times. The chain combines TRBV5-1 with TRBJ1-4; 7 bases fit TRBD1. CDR1 is SGHRS and CDR2 is YFSETQ in the germline V gene. The CDR3 covers 13 residues. V lost 6 bases and J lost 5; bases outside the gene matches: 4. CDR3 sequence reads: CASKDRRNEKLFF. CDR3 sequence (DNA): TGCGCCAGCAAGGACAGGAGAAATGAAAAACTGTTTTTT.

This clonotype turned up a few times. J is TRBJ2-2 and V is TRBV4-1; D is undetermined. Germline loops: CDR1 MGHRA, CDR2 YSYEKL. Trimming cost V 7 bases and J 5 bases, with 20 bases left between them. This CDR3 is built from 16 residues. CDR3 nucleotide sequence: TGCGCCAGCACCATCGCGTTGGCCTCTAGTACCGGGGAGCTGTTTTTT. Protein product: CASTIALASSTGELFF.

This sequence joins TRBV3-1 and TRBJ2-4; weak D call: TRBD2 (6 bases). Germline lookup yields CDR1 LGHDT and CDR2 YNNKEL (reference sequence). The CDR3 totals 19 residues. Trimming shortened V by 1 base and J by 2 bases, and 21 bases separated the two germline ends. This CDR3 is CASSQGQGRWGVPKNIQYF. The CDR3 bases are TGTGCCAGCAGCCAAGGGCAAGGGAGGTGGGGAGTTCCCAAAAACATTCAGTACTTC.

The chain employs TRBV18 and TRBJ2-1; the match to TRBD1 covers 7 bases. This CDR3 is built from 13 residues. The V gene end was trimmed by 3 bases and the J gene end by 9 bases; junction bases not matched to a gene: 5. The germline gives CDR1 KGHSH, CDR2 LQKENI. DNA for the CDR3: TGTGCCAGCTCACCTACGACAGGGACTGAGCAGTTCTTC. Translated, it gives CASSPTTGTEQFF.

In this sample, this clonotype turned up a few times. The V and J genes are TRBV15 and TRBJ2-1; TRBD2 agrees at 11 bases. V was pared by 1 base and J by 5 bases, with 10 bases of the junction left unmatched. From germline, CDR1 is LNHNV and CDR2 YYDKDF (reference sequence). There are 18 residues in the CDR3. The CDR3 nucleotides are TGTGCCACCAGCAGAGTCGGGCTAGCGGGAGGATTAAACAATGAGCAGTTCTTC. It yields the protein CATSRVGLAGGLNNEQFF.

In its sample, this clonotype was seen a few times. Here the CDR3 reads CASSASRFDNEQFF. The DNA of the CDR3 is TGCGCCAGCAGCGCGAGCAGGTTTGACAATGAGCAGTTCTTC. The V gene is TRBV4-3, the J gene TRBJ2-1; D not resolved. In germline, CDR1 is LGHNA, CDR2 YSLEER. The CDR3 has 14 amino acids. V lost 5 bases and J 5 bases, leaving 13 bases between the germline ends.

In this sample, this clonotype turned up many times. The chain uses TRBV5-1 and TRBJ2-3; perhaps TRBD2 as D (5 bases). The CDR3 runs 14 residues. The germline V gene has CDR1 SGHRS and CDR2 YFSETQ. The V end lost 5 bases, the J end lost 2 bases, and 12 bases lay between the germline ends. The CDR3 here is CASRSGQPTDTQYF. The CDR3 coding sequence is TGCGCCAGCAGAAGCGGCCAACCCACAGATACGCAGTATTTT.

V gene TRBV27 combines with J gene TRBJ1-4; 9 nucleotides line up with TRBD1. The junction had 6 bases not matched to a gene; V was cut back by 5 bases and J by 8 bases. The germline gives CDR1 MNHEY, CDR2 SMNVEV (reference sequence). The CDR3 has 14 residues. The CDR3 region is CASSQQGAGEKLFF. DNA for the CDR3: TGTGCCAGCAGTCAACAGGGGGCAGGGGAAAAACTGTTTTTT.

The chain joins TRBV5-1 to TRBJ2-1, with 10 bases aligning to TRBD2. V trimming: 0 bases; J trimming: 3 bases; junction bases outside the gene matches: 9. Per the germline V gene, CDR1 is SGHRS and CDR2 is YFSETQ. CDR3 length: 18 residues. The CDR3 is CASSLVFASGSLYNEQFF. In DNA form, the CDR3 reads TGCGCCAGCAGCTTGGTGTTTGCTAGCGGGAGCCTCTACAATGAGCAGTTCTTC.

In its sample, this clonotype was seen a few times. This chain connects TRBV3-1 to TRBJ2-1; maybe TRBD1 (6 bases). V lost 1 base and J lost 4, with 20 bases in between. Germline CDR1 LGHDT, CDR2 YNNKEL (reference sequence). The CDR3 runs to 18 residues. This chain's CDR3 is CASSQGLQGTVLYNEQFF. CDR3 nucleotide sequence: TGTGCCAGCAGCCAAGGGTTGCAGGGGACGGTCTTATACAATGAGCAGTTCTTC.

This clonotype occurred a few times. V is TRBV20-1 and J is TRBJ1-3, with no clear D. The CDR3 covers 16 residues. From germline, CDR1 is DFQATT and CDR2 SNEGSKA (reference sequence). V shed 3 bases and J shed 0 bases, with 15 bases lying between them. The CDR3: CSARAPPHSSGNTIYF. Written as DNA, the CDR3 is TGCAGTGCTAGGGCCCCCCCCCACTCCTCTGGAAACACCATATATTTT.

The chain combines TRBV7-2 with TRBJ2-2; TRBD2 matches at 10 bases. J gave up 5 bases and V 4 bases, and 4 bases lay outside the gene matches. CDR1 is SGHTA, CDR2 FQGNSA, per germline. There are 15 residues in the CDR3. In DNA form, the CDR3 reads TGTGCCAGCAGCTCCTGGACTAGCGGTACCGGGGAGCTGTTTTTT. Protein product: CASSSWTSGTGELFF.

This sequence joins TRBV20-1 and TRBJ2-5, with D perhaps matching TRBD1 (6 bases). V dropped 4 bases and J dropped 0 bases, with 9 bases sitting between them. The CDR3 length is 13 residues. Per the germline V gene, CDR1 is DFQATT and CDR2 is SNEGSKA (reference sequence). CDR3: CSATQGNQETQYF. As DNA, the CDR3 is TGCAGTGCTACTCAGGGGAACCAAGAGACCCAGTACTTC.

The chain employs TRBV7-9 and TRBJ2-3; D might be TRBD1 or TRBD2, each matching 5 bases. The CDR3 loop spans 15 amino acids. With 7 bases removed from V and 0 bases from J, the gap between germline ends came to 14 bases. CDR1 and CDR2 (germline): SEHNR, FQNEAQ (reference sequence). CDR3 DNA: TGTGCCAGCAACGAAGGGGACCGAAGCACAGATACGCAGTATTTT. Protein sequence: CASNEGDRSTDTQYF.

There are a few counts of this clonotype. The chain links TRBV7-2 to TRBJ2-1; 10 bases are shared with TRBD2. V trimming: 6 bases; J trimming: 9 bases; junction bases outside the gene matches: 8. The CDR3 consists of 14 residues. Germline assignment: CDR1 SGHTA and CDR2 FQGNSA. CDR3 protein: CASSPIAGGSEQFF. The CDR3 nucleotides read TGTGCCAGCAGTCCGATAGCGGGAGGCAGTGAGCAGTTCTTC. Complete variable domain (other parts from reference TRBV7-2 and TRBJ2-1): GAGVSQSPSNKVTEKGKDVELRCDPISGHTALYWYRQSLGQGLEFLIYFQGNSAPDKSGLPSDRFSAERTGGSVSTLTIQRTQQEDSAVYLCASSPIAGGSEQFFGPGTRLTVL.

J is TRBJ1-5 and V is TRBV20-1; D is perhaps TRBD1 (6 bases). CDR1 is DFQATT and CDR2 is SNEGSKA in the germline V gene (reference sequence). The germline V and J ends were trimmed by 3 bases and 3 bases, with 15 bases remaining between them. This CDR3 has 15 amino acids. DNA for the CDR3: TGCAGTGCTAGGCTCGAACAGGGTTACAATCAGCCCCAGCATTTT. Translating gives CSARLEQGYNQPQHF.

The V call is TRBV20-1, the J call TRBJ2-5; D uncertain. This CDR3 comprises 14 residues. The ends were cut back, 4 bases at V and 3 bases at J, with 15 bases in the middle. Looked up from germline, CDR1 is DFQATT and CDR2 is SNEGSKA (reference sequence). This chain's CDR3 is CSAIRDWVKETQYF. CDR3 in DNA: TGCAGTGCTATAAGGGATTGGGTTAAAGAGACCCAGTACTTC.

This clonotype was detected a few times. The gene calls are TRBV12-3 or TRBV12-4 and TRBJ1-4; a possible D gene is TRBD1 (5 bases). The CDR3 covers 13 residues. Trimming stripped 2 bases from V and 6 bases from J, with 7 bases between. This CDR3 is CASSLSGYEKLFF. In DNA, the CDR3 is TGTGCCAGCAGTTTATCAGGGTATGAAAAACTGTTTTTT.

In this sample, this clonotype turned up many times. The chain uses TRBV5-1 and TRBJ2-5; tentative D call: TRBD1 (5 bases). Trimming stripped 6 bases from V and 0 bases from J, with 9 bases between. This CDR3 is 13 amino acids long. Germline CDR1 is SGHRS and CDR2 is YFSETQ. CDR3 nucleotides: TGCGCCAGCAAGACAGACAACCAAGAGACCCAGTACTTC. Its translation: CASKTDNQETQYF. Full variable domain (outside the CDR3, taken from reference TRBV5-1 and TRBJ2-5): KAGVTQTPRYLIKTRGQQVTLSCSPISGHRSVSWYQQTPGQGLQFLFEYFSETQRNKGNFPGRFSGRQFSNSRSEMNVSTLELGDSALYLCASKTDNQETQYFGPGTRLLVL.

The genes are TRBV4-1 and TRBJ2-2; D remains unclear. Germline assignment: CDR1 MGHRA and CDR2 YSYEKL. This CDR3 comprises 14 residues. The ends were cut back, 8 bases at V and 3 bases at J, with 13 bases in the middle. CDR3 in DNA: TGCGCCAGCTCAGCCAAAAGGGACACCGGGGAGCTGTTTTTT. This encodes CASSAKRDTGELFF.

This clonotype was picked up many times. The rearrangement links TRBV5-1 to TRBJ2-1; 9 bases match TRBD1. After removal of 0 bases from V and 5 bases from J, the junction contained 6 bases not matched to a gene. Germline-derived CDR1 and CDR2 are SGHRS and YFSETQ. The CDR3 is 16 residues long. This CDR3 is CASSLAPGQGNNEQFF. The CDR3 nucleotides are TGCGCCAGCAGCTTGGCCCCGGGACAGGGAAACAATGAGCAGTTCTTC.

This clonotype was detected a few times. The V and J genes are TRBV27 and TRBJ2-7; D gene unclear. V lost 4 bases and J lost 0, with 7 bases in between. The germline V gene encodes CDR1 MNHEY and CDR2 SMNVEV (reference sequence). There are 13 residues in the CDR3. The CDR3 reads CASSSPYSYEQYF. The CDR3, as DNA: TGTGCCAGCAGTTCCCCCTACTCCTACGAGCAGTACTTC.

This clonotype occurred many times. Being one base from a much bigger clone, this may be a read error. This chain uses TRBV28 with TRBJ2-1, with D hard to call. The ends were cut back, 1 base at V and 5 bases at J, with 3 bases in the middle. The CDR3 runs 12 residues. The germline gives CDR1 MDHEN, CDR2 SYDVKM. CDR3 sequence (DNA): TGTGCCAGCAGTTTATTTGACAATGAGCAGTTCTTC. Translation gives CASSLFDNEQFF.

This clonotype was detected a few times. CDR3 sequence (DNA): TGTGCCAGCAGAAAAGGGGGGCCCTCCTACGAGCAGTACTTC. Translating gives CASRKGGPSYEQYF. The chain carries TRBV27 and TRBJ2-7; D tentatively fits TRBD1 or TRBD2 (6 bases each). Between the trimmed V and J ends, which lost 6 bases and 0 bases, there was a span of 12 bases. The CDR3 contains 14 residues. Germline V gene sequence: CDR1 MNHEY, CDR2 SMNVEV (reference sequence).

In regard to this clonotype: A clone one base away is much larger, so this may be a read error. This chain uses TRBV2 with TRBJ2-3; 11 nucleotides match TRBD2. The CDR3 sequence is 18 residues long. The V segment lost 8 bases and the J segment 0 bases; nucleotides outside the gene matches: 13. CDR1 is SNHLY, CDR2 FYNNEI, per germline. CDR3 DNA: TGTGCCAGCTGTGCCGGGACTAGCGGTACCTCTAGCACAGATACGCAGTATTTT. Translation: CASCAGTSGTSSTDTQYF.

This clonotype was seen a handful of times. The chain employs TRBV12-3 or TRBV12-4 and TRBJ2-7, with D possibly called TRBD1 or TRBD2 (6 bases each). The CDR3 totals 18 residues. The V and J ends lost 8 bases and 0 bases respectively, with 26 bases between them. Here the CDR3 reads CASSLKPWGAGSSYEQYF. DNA for the CDR3: TGTGCCAGCTCCCTTAAGCCGTGGGGGGCGGGGAGCTCCTACGAGCAGTACTTC.

V and J are TRBV20-1 and TRBJ2-2; the D gene is possibly TRBD1 (6 bases). V was cut by 1 base and J by 1 base, with 13 bases left in between. This CDR3 contains 16 residues. Germline assignment: CDR1 DFQATT and CDR2 SNEGSKA (reference sequence). As DNA, the CDR3 is TGCAGTGCTAGAGTAGAGGACAGAGGGAACACCGGGGAGCTGTTTTTT. Translating it yields CSARVEDRGNTGELFF.